These 32 T cell receptor beta chains were all obtained from the same sample, sequenced in a study of identical twins. TCRdb re-called the 5' RACE reads through MiXCR, storing one row per CDR3 protein. The sample records about 790,000 distinct CDR3 sequences, 18% being singletons. This sample was also put to use in a study of T cells expressing NK-cell markers.

The sample consisted of PBMCs. Source of these receptors: a woman in her late teens or twenties in good health.

The chain couples TRBV5-1 to TRBJ2-5; D tentatively fits TRBD1 or TRBD2 (7 bases each). Per germline, CDR1 SGHRS and CDR2 YFSETQ. Trimming took 2 bases from V and 5 from J, leaving 13 bases between them. CDR3 length: 14 residues. The CDR3 sequence: CASSLTGEGETQYF. The CDR3 region has the DNA TGCGCCAGCAGCTTAACAGGGGAGGGGGAGACCCAGTACTTC.

The table lists this clonotype with a few counts. The chain has TRBV7-9 and TRBJ1-4; the D gene is possibly TRBD1 (5 bases). V was pared by 1 base and J by 8 bases, with 20 bases between. CDR3 length: 17 residues. Germline V gene data show CDR1 as SEHNR and CDR2 as FQNEAQ (reference sequence). The CDR3 nucleotides read TGTGCCAGCAGCTTAGTGGTCTCGTCTGGGGACGGGGAAAAACTGTTTTTT. Protein sequence: CASSLVVSSGDGEKLFF.

This clonotype was counted a few times. This sequence joins TRBV9 and TRBJ2-1; 8 positions agree with TRBD2. CDR1 SGDLS and CDR2 YYNGEE come from the germline V gene. CDR3 length equals 16 residues. J was trimmed by 5 bases and V by 0 bases; bases with no gene match: 7. The CDR3 DNA follows: TGTGCCAGCAGCGTAGCCCCGGGAGGGACGAACAATGAGCAGTTCTTC. Translated, it gives CASSVAPGGTNNEQFF.

A few counts support this clonotype. The CDR3 bases are TGCAGTGCAAAGCCTAGCGGGAGTTATGAGACCCAGTACTTC. Protein product: CSAKPSGSYETQYF. The V call is TRBV20-1, the J call TRBJ2-5, with TRBD2 identical over 10 bases. The germline V gene encodes CDR1 DFQATT and CDR2 SNEGSKA (reference sequence). The CDR3 consists of 14 residues. The junction had 9 bases not matched to a gene; V was cut back by 6 bases and J by 5 bases.

This sequence joins TRBV10-3 and TRBJ2-7, with D possibly TRBD1 on 5 matching bases. The CDR3 spans 12 residues. CDR1 ENHRY and CDR2 SYGVKD come from the germline V gene. V lost 0 bases to trimming and J lost 5 bases, with 5 bases between them. CDR3 in amino acids: CAISESTDEQYF. Here the CDR3 DNA reads TGTGCCATCAGTGAGTCGACAGACGAGCAGTACTTC.

This sequence joins TRBV6-1 and TRBJ1-6; D is possibly TRBD1 (6 bases). This CDR3 is built from 15 residues. The germline gives CDR1 MNHNS, CDR2 SASEGT. Trimming stripped 3 bases from V and 6 bases from J, with 12 bases between. The CDR3 protein is CASSDGTPINSPLHF. CDR3 nucleotides: TGTGCCAGCAGTGATGGGACACCCATTAATTCACCCCTCCACTTT.

The chain couples TRBV18 to TRBJ2-1, with 8 nucleotides matching TRBD2. The V gene's germline CDR1 is KGHSH and CDR2 LQKENI. This CDR3 has 15 residues. V lost 2 bases and J lost 9; bases outside the gene matches: 9. The CDR3 loop is CASSPNGLAGSEQFF. The DNA for the CDR3 is TGTGCCAGCTCACCAAACGGTCTAGCGGGTAGTGAGCAGTTCTTC.

V gene TRBV5-1 combines with J gene TRBJ2-7, with D perhaps TRBD1 (6 bases). V was trimmed by 4 bases and J by 5 bases, leaving 16 bases between them. The germline V gene encodes CDR1 SGHRS and CDR2 YFSETQ. The CDR3 runs to 14 residues. CDR3 nucleotides: TGCGCCAGCAGCCGGGGACACGGCGAGGACGAGCAGTACTTC. Protein: CASSRGHGEDEQYF.

The rearrangement links TRBV9 to TRBJ2-1; 9 bases fit TRBD2. The V and J ends lost 4 bases and 4 bases, in that order; junction bases with no gene match: 9. Germline lookup yields CDR1 SGDLS and CDR2 YYNGEE. This CDR3 has 16 residues. In DNA, the CDR3 is TGTGCCAGCAGCCGAAATAGCGGGAGTGGGTACAATGAGCAGTTCTTC. This gives the protein CASSRNSGSGYNEQFF.

The chain is built from TRBV5-1 and TRBJ1-1, with a weak D call TRBD1 (5 bases). The CDR3 runs to 12 residues. The V and J ends lost 4 bases and 8 bases respectively, with 12 bases between them. The germline V gene has CDR1 SGHRS and CDR2 YFSETQ. The CDR3 DNA reads TGCGCCAGCAGCGGCTTTGGACACGAAGCTTTCTTT. The encoded protein is CASSGFGHEAFF.

As concerns this clonotype: Relative to the germline gene, one junction end is altered; a read error may explain this. The chain joins TRBV4-2 to TRBJ2-2, with a tentative D call TRBD2 (5 bases). CDR3 length: 14 residues. CDR1 is LGHNA, CDR2 YNFKEQ, per germline. Here the CDR3 DNA reads TGTGCCAGGAGCCCCGGGGTGATCTCCTGGGAGCTGCTTTTT. Translating gives CARSPGVISWELLF.

The rearrangement joins TRBV25-1 to TRBJ2-2; 12 nucleotides align to TRBD2. J gave up 6 bases and V 4 bases, and 9 bases lay outside the gene matches. The CDR3 totals 17 residues. Germline loops: CDR1 MGHDK, CDR2 SYGVNS. The CDR3 here is CASSAPGLAGFAGELFF. In DNA form, the CDR3 reads TGTGCCAGCAGTGCTCCCGGACTAGCGGGATTTGCCGGGGAGCTGTTTTTT.

The chain has TRBV6-1 and TRBJ2-2; 8 nucleotides align to TRBD2. V trimming: 1 base; J trimming: 5 bases; junction bases outside the gene matches: 9. CDR3 length: 17 amino acids. Germline CDR1 is MNHNS and CDR2 is SASEGT. CDR3 sequence reads: CASSEGLAGGYTGELFF. The CDR3 DNA is TGTGCCAGCAGTGAAGGATTGGCGGGGGGATATACCGGGGAGCTGTTTTTT.

This clonotype came up a few times. This chain joins TRBV20-1 and TRBJ2-7; TRBD1 aligns across 7 bases. The CDR3 length is 13 residues. CDR1 is DFQATT, CDR2 SNEGSKA, per germline (reference sequence). V was clipped by 4 bases and J by 1 base; unmatched bases: 4. The CDR3, as DNA: TGCAGTGCTACTCACAGGGGATCCTACGAGCAGTACTTC. It codes for CSATHRGSYEQYF.

The CDR3 sequence: CASSQYRDNLEQFF. CDR3 nucleotide sequence: TGTGCCAGCAGTCAATACCGGGACAACCTTGAGCAGTTCTTC. The chain recombines TRBV11-3 with TRBJ2-1; a possible D gene is TRBD1 (6 bases). The germline V and J ends were trimmed by 6 bases and 9 bases, with 18 bases remaining between them. The germline CDR1 and CDR2 sequences are SGHNT and YENEEA. The CDR3 contains 14 residues.

V and J are TRBV18 and TRBJ2-7; D assignment may be TRBD1 or TRBD2 (5 bases each). Trimming took off 4 bases at V and 5 bases at J, with 12 bases between the two ends. Germline assignment: CDR1 KGHSH and CDR2 LQKENI. The CDR3 consists of 13 residues. DNA for the CDR3: TGTGCCAGCTCACGGGACCGGAAGGACGAGCAGTACTTC. It is translated as CASSRDRKDEQYF.

This clonotype was counted a few times. The rearrangement joins TRBV5-1 to TRBJ1-6; 8 bases line up with TRBD1. Germline CDR1 reads SGHRS; CDR2 reads YFSETQ. Losses at the gene ends were 3 bases for V and 10 bases for J; bases not matched to a gene: 9. This CDR3 has 15 amino acids. As DNA, the CDR3 is TGCGCCAGCAGCTCCGACAGGGGCGGATGGTCACCCCTCCACTTT. As protein: CASSSDRGGWSPLHF.

This clonotype came up many times. The chain recombines TRBV27 with TRBJ1-2, with D hard to call. V gave up 3 bases and J gave up 0 bases, with 5 bases separating them. The CDR3 consists of 13 residues. In germline, CDR1 is MNHEY, CDR2 SMNVEV (reference sequence). The CDR3 nucleotides are TGTGCCAGCAGTTTTATGGCTAACTATGGCTACACCTTC. This codes for CASSFMANYGYTF.

This clonotype was observed once. The chain recombines TRBV29-1 with TRBJ1-6; 10 nucleotides align to TRBD1. The CDR3 extends over 17 amino acids. Germline V gene sequence: CDR1 SQVTM, CDR2 ANQGSEA. Trimming removed 0 bases from V and 6 bases from J; junction bases left unmatched: 8. CDR3 protein: CSVEDPGTGDTNSPLHF. The DNA for the CDR3 is TGCAGCGTTGAAGATCCCGGGACAGGGGACACTAATTCACCCCTCCACTTT.

The chain carries TRBV20-1 and TRBJ1-1; D perhaps matches TRBD1 (5 bases). The length of the CDR3 is 14 residues. The V end lost 7 bases, the J end lost 5 bases, and 20 bases lay between the germline ends. Germline CDR1 DFQATT, CDR2 SNEGSKA (reference sequence). In DNA, the CDR3 is TGCAGTGTGAGGCAGGGTGGGGGTCGGACTGAAGCTTTCTTT. It encodes CSVRQGGGRTEAFF.

This clonotype was seen a few times. This chain uses TRBV12-3 or TRBV12-4 with TRBJ1-1; D ambiguous. Trimming shortened V by 3 bases and J by 7 bases, and 12 bases separated the two germline ends. CDR3 size: 13 residues. CDR3 loop: CASSFRGRVEAFF. The CDR3, as DNA: TGTGCCAGCAGTTTTCGGGGTAGGGTTGAAGCTTTCTTT.

J is TRBJ2-4 and V is TRBV6-1, with a tentative D call TRBD2 (7 bases). The germline V gene encodes CDR1 MNHNS and CDR2 SASEGT. With 7 bases removed from V and 5 bases from J, the gap between germline ends came to 18 bases. The CDR3 is 15 amino acids. The CDR3 coding sequence is TGTGCCAGCACCCCAAGGGGGGGGGCAGAAAACATTCAGTACTTC. Residues: CASTPRGGAENIQYF.

The rearrangement links TRBV12-3 or TRBV12-4 to TRBJ2-5, with 8 bases identical to TRBD2. The CDR3 is 13 residues long. Losses at the gene ends were 8 bases for V and 9 bases for J; bases not matched to a gene: 11. CDR3 nucleotides: TGTGCCAGCCTGGGGCGCGGGGGGTCGGCCCAGTACTTC. Residues: CASLGRGGSAQYF.

The chain recombines TRBV7-2 with TRBJ2-4, with 10 bases that match TRBD1. Germline values: CDR1 SGHTA, CDR2 FQGNSA. V gave up 6 bases and J gave up 7 bases; unmatched junction bases: 6. The CDR3 has 14 amino acids. CDR3 nucleotide sequence: TGTGCCAGCAGTTTCGACAGGGGGCATAACATTCAGTACTTC. This sequence encodes CASSFDRGHNIQYF.

The V call is TRBV25-1, the J call TRBJ2-5; D may correspond to TRBD1 or TRBD2 (5 bases each). CDR3 length: 14 amino acids. Between the trimmed V and J ends, which lost 4 bases and 1 base, there was a span of 10 bases. CDR1 is MGHDK, CDR2 SYGVNS, per germline. CDR3 nucleotide sequence: TGTGCCAGCAGTGTTGCCGGGGCCCAAGAGACCCAGTACTTC. Translated: CASSVAGAQETQYF. Combining the CDR3 with reference TRBV25-1 and TRBJ2-5 gives the whole variable domain EADIYQTPRYLVIGTGKKITLECSQTMGHDKMYWYQQDPGMELHLIHYSYGVNSTEKGDLSSESTVSRIRTEHFPLTLESARPSHTSQYLCASSVAGAQETQYFGPGTRLLVL.

The chain has TRBV7-6 and TRBJ2-7; TRBD2 matches 12 bases. J was trimmed by 7 bases and V by 4 bases; bases with no gene match: 5. CDR3 size: 14 residues. Germline CDR1 reads SGHVS; CDR2 reads FNYEAQ. CDR3 in amino acids: CASSSTSGRKEQYF. The CDR3, as DNA: TGTGCCAGCAGCTCAACTAGCGGGAGGAAGGAGCAGTACTTC.

This clonotype has just a few counts. The chain uses TRBV7-9 and TRBJ2-5, with D tentatively TRBD2 (5 bases). This CDR3 comprises 13 residues. V shed 6 bases and J shed 1 base, with 9 bases lying between them. Germline CDR1 SEHNR, CDR2 FQNEAQ (reference sequence). The CDR3 bases are TGTGCCAGCAGTCAGAGGGCCCAAGAGACCCAGTACTTC. Translation: CASSQRAQETQYF.

This clonotype appeared a few times. The CDR3 bases are TGCGCCAGCAAGGAAGTTCCGCGGGGGGGTGATGAGACCCAGTACTTC. Residues: CASKEVPRGGDETQYF. The chain employs TRBV5-1 and TRBJ2-5; the match to TRBD2 covers 9 bases. Trimming took 6 bases from V and 5 from J; bases not matched to a gene: 14. This CDR3 contains 16 residues. Germline V CDR1 and CDR2: SGHRS, YFSETQ.

In this sample, this clonotype turned up a few times. The rearrangement joins TRBV20-1 to TRBJ2-3; 10 positions agree with TRBD1. V lost 3 bases, J lost 5 bases, and 8 bases stayed unmatched. Germline-derived CDR1 and CDR2 are DFQATT and SNEGSKA (reference sequence). This CDR3 is 15 amino acids long. The CDR3 protein is CSARPGDRGGDTQYF. In DNA, the CDR3 is TGCAGTGCTAGGCCGGGGGACAGGGGAGGAGATACGCAGTATTTT.

J is TRBJ2-7 and V is TRBV5-1; TRBD1 agrees at 8 bases. V was pared by 4 bases and J by 4 bases, with 7 bases of the junction left unmatched. The germline V gene has CDR1 SGHRS and CDR2 YFSETQ. The length of the CDR3 is 14 residues. The CDR3 sequence: CASSGQGRDYEQYF. The CDR3, as DNA: TGCGCCAGCAGCGGACAGGGCAGGGATTACGAGCAGTACTTC.

CDR3 sequence: CSVSGTGGYEQYF. The CDR3 DNA reads TGCAGCGTATCGGGGACAGGGGGCTACGAGCAGTACTTC. The gene calls are TRBV29-1 and TRBJ2-7, with 11 bases lining up with TRBD1. V gave up 6 bases and J gave up 3 bases; unmatched junction bases: 4. Germline V CDR1 and CDR2: SQVTM, ANQGSEA. The CDR3 totals 13 residues.

Only a few counts were recorded for this clonotype. The chain combines TRBV20-1 with TRBJ2-7; D may be TRBD2 (7 bases). Germline loops: CDR1 DFQATT, CDR2 SNEGSKA (reference sequence). The CDR3 loop spans 14 amino acids. V was shortened by 0 bases and J by 4 bases, with 13 bases between the two germline ends. The CDR3 here is CSARDYAGAYEQYF. CDR3 nucleotides: TGCAGTGCTAGAGATTATGCGGGGGCTTACGAGCAGTACTTC.